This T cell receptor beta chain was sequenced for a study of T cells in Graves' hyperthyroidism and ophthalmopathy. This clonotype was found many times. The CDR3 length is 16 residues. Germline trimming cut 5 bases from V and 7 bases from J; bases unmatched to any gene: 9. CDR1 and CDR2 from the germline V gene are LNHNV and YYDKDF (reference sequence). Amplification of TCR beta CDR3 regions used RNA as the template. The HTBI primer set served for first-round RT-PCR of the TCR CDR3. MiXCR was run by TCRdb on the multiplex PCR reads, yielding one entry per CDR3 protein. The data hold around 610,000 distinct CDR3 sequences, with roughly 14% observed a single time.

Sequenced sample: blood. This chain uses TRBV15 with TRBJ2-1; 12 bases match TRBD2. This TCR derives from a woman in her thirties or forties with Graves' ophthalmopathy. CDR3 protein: CATSPRTSGTKNEQFF. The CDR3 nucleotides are TGTGCCACCAGCCCCCGGACTAGCGGGACAAAGAATGAGCAGTTCTTC. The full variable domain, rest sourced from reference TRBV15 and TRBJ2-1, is DAMVIQNPRYQVTQFGKPVTLSCSQTLNHNVMYWYQQKSSQAPKLLFHYYDKDFNNEADTPDNFQSRRPNTSFCFLDIRSPGLGDTAMYLCATSPRTSGTKNEQFFGPGTRLTVL.